This T cell receptor beta chain was retrieved from a study of CD8+ T cells in alopecia areata. Following RNA extraction, reverse transcription yielded cDNA that acted as the sequencing template. TCRdb keeps only in-frame clones here, not all; method: immunoSEQ multiplex PCR. The sample yields more than 200,000 clones, approximately 40% seen once. Findings and caveats of the study: Sequenced scalp T cells also include alphabeta T cells resident in normal skin. Whether baseline CD8+ expansion is linked to response remains uncertain, given a single nonresponder.

V lost 0 bases and J lost 5, with 10 bases in between. The CDR3 length is 14 residues. From germline, CDR1 is SGHTA and CDR2 FQGNSA. As to treatment: oral pan-JAK inhibitor, 5-10 mg twice daily. The investigators collected lesional scalp punch biopsies and peripheral blood from alopecia areata patients. With regard to this clone: Its matching antigen is unknown.

The J gene is TRBJ2-5, the V gene TRBV7-2; a weak D match, TRBD2 (5 bases). This sample comprised CD4+ T cells sorted from blood, obtained at approximately week 37, from a patient treated with tofacitinib. This clonotype was obtained from a human donor with alopecia areata. The CDR3 is CASSLAPRGETQYF. DNA of the CDR3: TGTGCCAGCAGCTTAGCACCCCGCGGGGAGACCCAGTACTTC.